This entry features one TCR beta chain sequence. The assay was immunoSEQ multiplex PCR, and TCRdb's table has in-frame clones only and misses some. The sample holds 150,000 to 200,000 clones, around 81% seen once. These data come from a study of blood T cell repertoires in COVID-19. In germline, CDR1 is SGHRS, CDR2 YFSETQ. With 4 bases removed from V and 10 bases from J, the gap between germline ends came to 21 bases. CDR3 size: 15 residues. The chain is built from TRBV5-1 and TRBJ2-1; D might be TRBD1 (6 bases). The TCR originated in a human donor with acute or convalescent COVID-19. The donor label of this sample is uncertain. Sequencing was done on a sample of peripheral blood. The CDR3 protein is CASSTGPGQVYEQFF. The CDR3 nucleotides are TGCGCCAGCAGCACTGGCCCGGGACAAGTCTACGAGCAGTTCTTC.